These 27 T cell receptor beta chains were sequenced from one sample in a study of response to subunit inactivated influenza vaccine. TCRdb independently ran MiXCR on the RT-PCR reads; one entry per CDR3 protein. Among approximately 500,000 distinct CDR3 sequences listed, under 30% were seen once. Another study also made use of these data, one on T cells expressing NK-cell markers. That work states: In generating TCR beta cDNA, 5'RACE template switching with UMIs was used.

The specimen was CD4+ T cells sorted from PBMCs, collected roughly 12 days after vaccination. The receptors were gathered from a man between 45 and 60 years old who received an inactivated influenza vaccine.

This chain uses TRBV6-2 or TRBV6-3 with TRBJ2-3; D may be TRBD2 (6 bases). This CDR3 region has 13 residues. Trimming removed 8 bases at V and 0 bases at J, with 9 bases between. Germline V lookup: CDR1 MNHEY, CDR2 SVGEGT. The CDR3, as DNA: TGTGCCAGCTGTGGGGGGAGCACAGATACGCAGTATTTT. Translation gives CASCGGSTDTQYF.

The chain carries TRBV11-2 and TRBJ2-1; 7 nucleotides align to TRBD2. This CDR3 has 15 amino acids. V dropped 3 bases and J dropped 13; count of bases not matched to a gene: 15. Germline V gives CDR1 SGHAT, CDR2 FQNNGV. The CDR3 bases are TGTGCCAGCAGCTTGGCTAGCGGTCTGCTAGCCGAACAGTTCTTC. Its translation is CASSLASGLLAEQFF.

This chain links TRBV7-8 with TRBJ2-1; 9 bases agree with TRBD1. The germline V gene has CDR1 SGHVS and CDR2 FQNEAQ. CDR3 length: 15 amino acids. After removal of 6 bases from V and 8 bases from J, the junction contained 11 bases not matched to a gene. The CDR3 nucleotides read TGTGCCAGCAGACAACTGGGACAGGGTAGGTATGAGCAGTTCTTC. It encodes CASRQLGQGRYEQFF.

This clonotype was observed a handful of times. V usage is TRBV7-3 and J usage is TRBJ2-1; TRBD2 aligns across 9 bases. Germline lookup yields CDR1 SGHTA and CDR2 FQGTGA. The CDR3 loop spans 16 amino acids. With 5 bases clipped from V and 6 bases from J, the junction kept 11 bases outside the gene matches. The CDR3 sequence is CASSPSLAGYGNEQFF. The CDR3 DNA follows: TGTGCCAGCAGCCCCAGCCTAGCGGGATACGGCAATGAGCAGTTCTTC.

This clonotype was seen only a few times. The genes are TRBV12-3 or TRBV12-4 and TRBJ1-1, with D unresolved. Deletions cut 5 bases from V and 0 bases from J, with 7 bases between. This CDR3 is 13 amino acids long. CDR3 sequence (DNA): TGTGCCAGCAGTCACATGGTGAACACTGAAGCTTTCTTT. Amino acids: CASSHMVNTEAFF.

V usage is TRBV6-1 and J usage is TRBJ2-5; TRBD1 might be the D (6 bases). The CDR3 consists of 15 residues. The V and J ends lost 6 bases and 2 bases respectively, with 16 bases between them. Germline V lookup: CDR1 MNHNS, CDR2 SASEGT. This CDR3 reads CASRTLGQIQETQYF. The DNA of the CDR3 is TGTGCCAGCAGGACCTTAGGACAGATACAAGAGACCCAGTACTTC.

This clonotype was recorded many times. CDR3 DNA sequence: TGTGCCAGCGCCCCTTGGGGGACTAGCACAGATACGCAGTATTTT. It translates to CASAPWGTSTDTQYF. The rearrangement links TRBV25-1 to TRBJ2-3; D might be TRBD2 (6 bases). The V gene lost 8 bases and the J gene lost 0 bases, with 15 bases spanning the gap. The CDR3 extends over 15 amino acids. Germline values: CDR1 MGHDK, CDR2 SYGVNS.

There are a few counts of this clonotype. The DNA of the CDR3 is TGTGCCAGCAGCCAAGGACATACAGGGGGCTGGGAGACCCAGTACTTC. This sequence encodes CASSQGHTGGWETQYF. V is TRBV3-1 and J is TRBJ2-5; TRBD1 aligns across 9 bases. After removal of 1 base from V and 5 bases from J, the junction contained 8 bases not matched to a gene. This CDR3 comprises 16 residues. Germline values: CDR1 LGHDT, CDR2 YNNKEL (reference sequence).

The chain links TRBV20-1 to TRBJ2-7, with 10 bases identical to TRBD1. The trim removed 6 bases at V and 0 bases at J, leaving 5 bases unmatched. The CDR3 has 14 residues. Germline CDR1 and CDR2: DFQATT and SNEGSKA (reference sequence). Here the CDR3 DNA reads TGCAGTGCAGGAGGACAGGGGGTCTCCTACGAGCAGTACTTC. Its translation is CSAGGQGVSYEQYF.

The chain carries TRBV24-1 and TRBJ2-3; the match to TRBD2 covers 13 bases. Trimming at V came to 4 bases and at J to 2 bases, leaving 8 bases not matched to a gene. CDR3 length: 18 amino acids. Germline CDR1 and CDR2: KGHDR and SFDVKD. Here the CDR3 reads CATSDNLGLAGDTDTQYF. The CDR3 region has the DNA TGTGCCACCAGTGACAACCTCGGACTAGCGGGAGACACAGATACGCAGTATTTT.

The gene calls are TRBV2 and TRBJ2-1, with D possibly being TRBD2 (6 bases). V was cut by 1 base and J by 4 bases, with 11 bases left in between. CDR3 length: 15 amino acids. Germline-derived CDR1 and CDR2 are SNHLY and FYNNEI. CDR3 DNA: TGTGCCAGCAGTGAAGGCCCTAGCGAATACAATGAGCAGTTCTTC. Its protein product is CASSEGPSEYNEQFF. The full variable domain, rest sourced from reference TRBV2 and TRBJ2-1, is EPEVTQTPSHQVTQMGQEVILRCVPISNHLYFYWYRQILGQKVEFLVSFYNNEISEKSEIFDDQFSVERPDGSNFTLKIRSTKLEDSAMYFCASSEGPSEYNEQFFGPGTRLTVL.

This clonotype was picked up a small number of times. The chain has TRBV10-3 and TRBJ2-2; possibly TRBD1 for D (5 bases). V was shortened by 0 bases and J by 3 bases, with 8 bases between the two germline ends. The CDR3 consists of 15 residues. CDR1 is ENHRY, CDR2 SYGVKD, per germline. The CDR3 reads CAISESLRDTGELFF. In DNA, the CDR3 is TGTGCCATCAGTGAGTCCCTCAGGGACACCGGGGAGCTGTTTTTT.

The chain has TRBV6-1 and TRBJ2-7, with D uncertain. This CDR3 is built from 13 residues. Between the trimmed V and J ends, which lost 6 bases and 0 bases, there was a span of 9 bases. Per the germline V gene, CDR1 is MNHNS and CDR2 is SASEGT. The CDR3 reads CASRTLSSYEQYF. CDR3 coding DNA: TGTGCCAGCAGAACCCTAAGCTCCTACGAGCAGTACTTC.

This clonotype was observed many times. The genes are TRBV5-6 and TRBJ1-2; 7 positions match TRBD1. The CDR3 loop spans 13 amino acids. Germline V gene sequence: CDR1 SGHDT, CDR2 YYEEEE. V gave up 4 bases and J gave up 10 bases; unmatched junction bases: 10. CDR3 DNA: TGTGCCAGCAGCCAAGCCGGGACAGACCTCTACACCTTC. Translating gives CASSQAGTDLYTF.

This clonotype has just one count. This chain links TRBV30 with TRBJ1-2; unclear D gene. This CDR3 comprises 13 residues. The germline gives CDR1 GTSNPN, CDR2 SVGIG (reference sequence). The germline V and J ends were trimmed by 1 base and 8 bases, with 14 bases remaining between them. The CDR3 DNA reads as TGTGCCTGGAGTGGAGTGTGGATCTACGGCTACACCTTC. It encodes CAWSGVWIYGYTF.

The rearrangement joins TRBV7-2 to TRBJ2-3; 7 bases are a match to TRBD1. Germline V gene data show CDR1 as SGHTA and CDR2 as FQGNSA. V lost 4 bases and J lost 6; bases outside the gene matches: 7. CDR3 length: 14 residues. CDR3 loop: CASSYRTGSDTQYF. As DNA, the CDR3 is TGTGCCAGCAGCTACAGGACAGGTTCGGATACGCAGTATTTT.

This clonotype was observed a handful of times. The genes are TRBV11-2 and TRBJ2-1; D perhaps matches TRBD2 (6 bases). Trimming left V 5 bases short and J 7 bases short, with 21 bases between. Germline loops: CDR1 SGHAT, CDR2 FQNNGV. The CDR3 contains 16 residues. The CDR3 bases are TGTGCCAGCAGCCCCCTAAACACCCTACGGGGGAATGAGCAGTTCTTC. It is translated as CASSPLNTLRGNEQFF.

This clonotype was observed a handful of times. This CDR3 is CATSDPASGRGTGELFF. In nucleotides, the CDR3 is TGTGCCACCAGTGACCCCGCTAGCGGGAGAGGAACCGGGGAGCTGTTTTTT. The chain combines TRBV24-1 with TRBJ2-2; 10 bases match TRBD2. The CDR3 runs to 17 residues. Germline CDR1 is KGHDR and CDR2 is SFDVKD. J lost 5 bases, V lost 4 bases, and 9 bases had no gene match.

This clonotype was seen only a few times. V and J are TRBV11-2 and TRBJ2-7; possible D gene TRBD2, 6 bases. V lost 3 bases and J lost 7, with 13 bases in between. This CDR3 comprises 13 residues. CDR1 SGHAT and CDR2 FQNNGV come from the germline V gene. This CDR3 reads CASSFPTREEQYF. The CDR3 DNA sequence: TGTGCCAGCAGCTTCCCGACTAGAGAGGAGCAGTACTTC.

The chain combines TRBV6-5 with TRBJ2-1; no firm D call. The CDR3 runs 13 residues. Looked up from germline, CDR1 is MNHEY and CDR2 is SVGAGI. V shed 2 bases and J shed 10 bases, with 12 bases lying between them. The CDR3 is CASSYPGRAEQFF. CDR3 coding DNA: TGTGCCAGCAGTTACCCAGGACGAGCAGAGCAGTTCTTC.

The chain couples TRBV6-1 to TRBJ2-1; D is perhaps TRBD2 (5 bases). The CDR3 length is 15 residues. Per the germline V gene, CDR1 is MNHNS and CDR2 is SASEGT. Trimming shortened V by 2 bases and J by 7 bases, and 15 bases separated the two germline ends. The CDR3 here is CASSELALGLNEQFF. As DNA, the CDR3 is TGTGCCAGCAGTGAATTAGCGTTAGGTTTGAATGAGCAGTTCTTC.

The chain has TRBV20-1 and TRBJ2-1; TRBD2 agrees at 9 bases. Germline trimming cut 4 bases from V and 6 bases from J; bases unmatched to any gene: 7. Germline V gene lookup returns CDR1 DFQATT and CDR2 SNEGSKA (reference sequence). This CDR3 is built from 14 residues. The CDR3 region has the DNA TGCAGTGCTAATGGCGGGGGGGCGGTCAATGAGCAGTTCTTC. Protein sequence: CSANGGGAVNEQFF.

This clonotype was seen only a few times. The chain links TRBV7-2 to TRBJ2-1; D is undetermined. The V gene's germline CDR1 is SGHTA and CDR2 FQGNSA. The CDR3 length is 16 residues. V lost 2 bases to trimming and J lost 1 base, with 12 bases between them. This chain's CDR3 is CASSLSFSASYNEQFF. As DNA, the CDR3 is TGTGCCAGCAGCTTATCTTTTTCCGCTTCCTACAATGAGCAGTTCTTC. The whole variable domain, remainder taken from reference TRBV7-2 and TRBJ2-1, is GAGVSQSPSNKVTEKGKDVELRCDPISGHTALYWYRQSLGQGLEFLIYFQGNSAPDKSGLPSDRFSAERTGGSVSTLTIQRTQQEDSAVYLCASSLSFSASYNEQFFGPGTRLTVL.

This rearrangement joins TRBV6-1 to TRBJ2-2; TRBD2 matches at 14 bases. The CDR3 has 16 residues. J lost 4 bases, V lost 6 bases, and 4 bases had no gene match. Looked up from germline, CDR1 is MNHNS and CDR2 is SASEGT. CDR3 coding DNA: TGTGCCAGCAGACGGACTAGCGGGGGGACCACCGGGGAGCTGTTTTTT. Amino acids: CASRRTSGGTTGELFF.

Notes on this clonotype: A junction end diverges from the germline sequence, so it may reflect a read error. The chain uses TRBV7-2 and TRBJ2-2; D may match TRBD1 or TRBD2 (5 bases each). The CDR3 is made up of 16 amino acids. The V gene's germline CDR1 is SGHTA and CDR2 FQGNSA. CDR3: CASSLAGPGKAGELFF. The CDR3 DNA follows: TGTGCCAGCAGCCTAGCTGGGCCAGGGAAGGCCGGGGAGCTGTTTTTT.

This clonotype was observed a handful of times. The genes are TRBV7-2 and TRBJ2-3, with TRBD2 as a possible D gene (5 bases). The CDR3 has 14 amino acids. Germline-derived CDR1 and CDR2 are SGHTA and FQGNSA. V was pared by 4 bases and J by 3 bases, with 11 bases between. CDR3 bases: TGTGCCAGCAGCTCCACCCGGGGAACAGATACGCAGTATTTT. Translation: CASSSTRGTDTQYF.

This clonotype has a handful of counts. The chain employs TRBV21-1 and TRBJ2-1; TRBD1 is taken as the D call from the table, unchecked against the DNA. TRBV21-1 is a pseudogene segment. The CDR3 runs to 15 residues. CDR3 sequence (DNA): TGTGCCAGCAGCACAAGTCGCCCAGGGGGCAATGAGCAGTTCTTC. It codes for CASSTSRPGGNEQFF.